Listed below are T cell receptor beta chains from one sample, sequenced in a study of CD8+ T cells in alopecia areata. TCRdb keeps only in-frame clones here, not all; method: immunoSEQ multiplex PCR. The sample lists roughly 150,000 clones, 47% occurring once. The sequenced sample was CD4+ T cells sorted from blood. Receptors were obtained from a human donor with alopecia areata. CDR3s include the opening cysteine and the closing phenylalanine or tryptophan. Fields, in order: V gene, J gene, D gene, clone size, CDR3 DNA, CDR3 protein. The D gene is left open where the match is weak. Where a row states a size, it is once, few, many or the class of an expanded clone; other rows omit it.

TRBV30	TRBJ1-5	.	.	TGTGCCTGGAGTGTCAGGGGCTCAGACCAGCCCCAGCATTTT	CAWSVRGSDQPQHF
TRBV7-2	TRBJ1-1	TRBD1	few	TGTGCCAGCAGCCAAAGACAGGGGTACACTGAAGCTTTCTTT	CASSQRQGYTEAFF
TRBV29-1	TRBJ1-1	.	.	TGCAGCGTTGGAAGTAACACTAGGGCTTTCTTT	CSVGSNTRAFF
TRBV18	TRBJ2-7	.	.	TGTGCCAGCTCAACGGCCGGGGGCTTCTCCTACGAGCAGTACTTC	CASSTAGGFSYEQYF
TRBV29-1	TRBJ1-1	.	.	TGCAGCGTTGACAGCAACACTGAAGCTTTCTTT	CSVDSNTEAFF
TRBV14	TRBJ2-5	.	.	TGTGCCAGCAGCCAAGATACGATGGCTAGCATATTCCAAGAGACCCAGTACTTC	CASSQDTMASIFQETQYF
TRBV30	TRBJ2-7	TRBD2	.	TGTGCCTGGAGGCCCGTGCTAGCGGGAATCTACGAGCAGTACTTC	CAWRPVLAGIYEQYF
TRBV5-1	TRBJ2-5	.	.	TGCGCCAGCAGCTTGGATTCTCTTGGGACCCAGTACTTC	CASSLDSLGTQYF
TRBV29-1	TRBJ2-2	TRBD2	.	TGCAGCGTCCAGCGGACTAGCGGGACCGGGGAGCTGTTTTTT	CSVQRTSGTGELFF
TRBV18	TRBJ2-2	.	few	TGTGCCAGCTCACCCAGCGGCGCGAACACCGGGGAGCTGTTTTTT	CASSPSGANTGELFF
TRBV5-4	TRBJ2-3	.	.	TGTGCCAGCAGCCAATCAAGCACAGATACGCAGTATTTT	CASSQSSTDTQYF
TRBV15	TRBJ2-3	TRBD2	few	TGTGCCACCGAAGCGGGGCGGCCAGATACGCAGTATTTT	CATEAGRPDTQYF
TRBV5-1	TRBJ2-7	.	.	TGCGCCAGCGGTCAGGGGCCCCACGAGCAGTACTTC	CASGQGPHEQYF
TRBV27	TRBJ2-2	.	.	TGTGCCAGCGCCCTAGGGGTGGGGACGGGAATCGGGGAGCTGTTTTTT	CASALGVGTGIGELFF
TRBV27	TRBJ1-2	.	.	TGTGCCAGCAGTTCCCCTAATGGCTACACCTTC	CASSSPNGYTF
TRBV5-1	TRBJ2-5	.	.	TGCGCCAGCAGCTCTGGACAGCCCGGGGAGACCCAGTACTTC	CASSSGQPGETQYF
TRBV7-9	TRBJ2-1	.	.	TGTGCCAGCAGCTCAGGACCAGACAGTCTGAGCTCCTACAATGAGCAGTTCTTC	CASSSGPDSLSSYNEQFF
TRBV6-5	TRBJ2-4	.	.	TGTGCCAGCAGTTACGGCCCCGCCAAAAACATTCAGTACTTC	CASSYGPAKNIQYF
TRBV2	TRBJ2-4	TRBD2	.	TGTGCCAGCTCACGACGCGGGAGCACGGGAAACATTCAGTACTTC	CASSRRGSTGNIQYF
TRBV30	TRBJ1-5	.	.	TGTGCCTGGAGTGCAGACAGCAATCAGCCCCAGCATTTT	CAWSADSNQPQHF
TRBV28	TRBJ1-2	.	.	TGTGCCAGCAGACAACAGGGAGCAGGCTACACCTTC	CASRQQGAGYTF
TRBV7-9	TRBJ1-4	TRBD1	few	TGTGCCAGCAGCTTTAAACAGGGGGACGTTAATGAAAAACTGTTTTTT	CASSFKQGDVNEKLFF
TRBV29-1	TRBJ2-1	TRBD2	few	TGCAGCGTTGGGTTCAGCGGGAGCTCCTACAATGAGCAGTTCTTC	CSVGFSGSSYNEQFF
TRBV2	TRBJ2-7	.	few	TGTGCCAGCCGCGGTTGGCGGGAGCAGTACTTC	CASRGWREQYF
TRBV10-3	TRBJ2-1	.	few	TGTGCCAGCAGTATAACTAGTTTTCCGAACAATGAGCAGTTCTTC	CASSITSFPNNEQFF
TRBV14	TRBJ2-1	.	few	TGTGCCAGCAGCCGCGAGCCTAGGGCTAGCCCCTACAATGAGCAGTTCTTC	CASSREPRASPYNEQFF
TRBV5-1	TRBJ2-1	TRBD2	once	TGCGCCAGCAGCTTGACTAGCGGGGGCTACAATGAGCAGTTCTTC	CASSLTSGGYNEQFF
TRBV28	TRBJ2-3	TRBD2	few	TGTGCCAGCAGTTTAGCGGGAGGGTCGGCAGATACGCAGTATTTT	CASSLAGGSADTQYF
TRBV21-1	TRBJ1-5	.	.	TGTGCCAGCAGCAATTGGGACATCACGAGGCATTTT	CASSNWDITRHF
TRBV29-1	TRBJ2-2	TRBD2	.	TGCAGCGGGCGGCGGGAGGTGAACACCGGGGAGCTGTTTTTT	CSGRREVNTGELFF
TRBV25-1	TRBJ2-5	.	once	TGTGCCAGCAACGGGGGTGGCGAGACCCAGTACTTC	CASNGGGETQYF
TRBV2	TRBJ1-1	.	.	TGTGCCAGCAGTGAACCGGGATGGCCCCGGATGAACACTGAAGCTTTCTTT	CASSEPGWPRMNTEAFF
TRBV28	TRBJ1-1	TRBD1	.	TGTGCCAGCAGTTCAGGACAGGTACACCTTGCTTTCTTT	CASSSGQVHLAFF
TRBV5-1	TRBJ2-1	.	.	TGCGCCAGCAGGCTTCCTACCCAGAGTGGGAATGAGCAGTTCTTC	CASRLPTQSGNEQFF
TRBV30	TRBJ2-2	.	.	TGTGCCAGCCCCGGTCCCAGGGGCGGGGAGCTGTTTTTT	CASPGPRGGELFF
TRBV5-1	TRBJ1-1	.	few	TGCGCCAGCAGCTATAACGGTGAGAACACTGAAGCTTTCTTT	CASSYNGENTEAFF
TRBV6-5	TRBJ2-1	TRBD2	.	TGTGCCAGCAGTTCGACTAGCGTTCAGTTCTTC	CASSSTSVQFF
TRBV7-9	TRBJ1-5	.	.	TGTGCCAGCAGCTGGGGCGCAGACGGTCAGCCCCAGCATTTT	CASSWGADGQPQHF
TRBV9	TRBJ2-5	.	.	TGTGCCAGCAGCAGGCTTGACCGGGAGACCCAGTACTTC	CASSRLDRETQYF
TRBV10-3	TRBJ2-7	.	.	TGTGCCATCAGTACGACAGGTGGAACTTACGAGCAGTACTTC	CAISTTGGTYEQYF
TRBV15	TRBJ2-1	TRBD2	.	TGTGCCACCAGCAGCTTCCCTACTAGCGGGAGTTACAATGAGCAGTTCTTC	CATSSFPTSGSYNEQFF
TRBV30	TRBJ2-3	TRBD2	few	TGTGCCTGGGAGCGGGAGCAGACAGATACGCAGTATTTT	CAWEREQTDTQYF
TRBV7-6	TRBJ2-2	TRBD2	once	TGTGCCAGCAGCTTAGCGAGACTAGCGCTGAACACCGGGGAGCTGTTTTTT	CASSLARLALNTGELFF
TRBV5-1	TRBJ2-7	.	.	TGCGCCAGCAGCTTGGTGTCCGGGAGAAGGGTTGGGGACTCCTACGAGCAGTACTTC	CASSLVSGRRVGDSYEQYF
TRBV18	TRBJ1-1	.	few	TGTGCCAGCTCACTAGGGCAGGGATCCGACACTGAAGCTTTCTTT	CASSLGQGSDTEAFF
TRBV18	TRBJ2-7	.	.	TGTGCCAGCTCACCACGGACAGACTACGAGCAGTACTTC	CASSPRTDYEQYF
TRBV19	TRBJ2-2	.	few	TGTGCCAGTAGTACCCGTTGGCCTAAGAACACCGGGGAGCTGTTTTTT	CASSTRWPKNTGELFF
TRBV4-1	TRBJ1-1	.	.	TGCGCCAGCAGCCAATACACGGGGCTGATGAACACTGAAGCTTTCTTT	CASSQYTGLMNTEAFF
TRBV4-1	TRBJ1-1	.	.	TGCGCCAGCACCCGCCTCGGGGGGAGCGGAACTGAAGCTTTCTTT	CASTRLGGSGTEAFF
TRBV11-2	TRBJ2-7	TRBD2	.	TGTGCCAGCAGCGGACTAGCGGGACGATACGAGCAGTACTTC	CASSGLAGRYEQYF
TRBV30	TRBJ2-7	.	.	TGTGCCTGGAACAGGTTCTCCCACGAGCAGTACTTC	CAWNRFSHEQYF
TRBV29-1	TRBJ1-1	.	few	TGCAGCGTTGCCATGACAGTTAACACTGAAGCTTTCTTT	CSVAMTVNTEAFF
TRBV29-1	TRBJ1-1	.	.	TGCAGCGTTATGGTTGTGAACACTGAAGCTTTCTTT	CSVMVVNTEAFF
TRBV29-1	TRBJ2-1	.	few	TGCAGCGTTGCCGGGGTGGGTGAGCAGTTCTTC	CSVAGVGEQFF
TRBV15	TRBJ1-2	.	.	TGTGCCACCAGCAGGGAGACAGCGGGATATGGCTACACCTTC	CATSRETAGYGYTF
TRBV20-1	TRBJ2-7	.	.	TGCAGTGCTCCTACCACCTCCGAGCAGTACTTC	CSAPTTSEQYF
TRBV7-2	TRBJ2-5	.	.	TGTGCCAGCAGCTTTGGAGTTAACCAAGAGACCCAGTACTTC	CASSFGVNQETQYF
TRBV29-1	TRBJ2-7	.	few	TGCAGCGTTGCCCGATCAGACTACGAGCAGTACTTC	CSVARSDYEQYF
TRBV7-8	TRBJ2-5	TRBD1	.	TGTGCCAGCAGCCCCCGACAGGGAAGGGAGACCCAGTACTTC	CASSPRQGRETQYF
TRBV20-1	TRBJ1-5	.	.	TGCAGTGCTCGAGCCGGGGGCGTCGGGCATTTT	CSARAGGVGHF